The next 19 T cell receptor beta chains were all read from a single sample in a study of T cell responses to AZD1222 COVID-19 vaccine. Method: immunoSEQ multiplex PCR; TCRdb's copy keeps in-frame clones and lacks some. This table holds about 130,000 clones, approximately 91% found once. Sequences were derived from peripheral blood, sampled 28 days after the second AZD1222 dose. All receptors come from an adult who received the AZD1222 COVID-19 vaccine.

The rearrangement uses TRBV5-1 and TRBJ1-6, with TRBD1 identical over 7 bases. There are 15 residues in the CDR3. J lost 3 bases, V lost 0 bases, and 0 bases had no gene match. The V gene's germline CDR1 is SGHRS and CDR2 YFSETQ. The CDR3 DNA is TGCGCCAGCAGCTTGGGGGACAGCTATAATTCACCCCTCCACTTT. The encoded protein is CASSLGDSYNSPLHF.

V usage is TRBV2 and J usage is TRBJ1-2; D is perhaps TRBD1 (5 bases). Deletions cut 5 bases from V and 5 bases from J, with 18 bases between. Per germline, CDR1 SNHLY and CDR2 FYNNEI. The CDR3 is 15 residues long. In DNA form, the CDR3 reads TGTGCCAGCAGTTCGGGGGTTGGGGCCCATTATGGCTACACCTTC. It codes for CASSSGVGAHYGYTF.

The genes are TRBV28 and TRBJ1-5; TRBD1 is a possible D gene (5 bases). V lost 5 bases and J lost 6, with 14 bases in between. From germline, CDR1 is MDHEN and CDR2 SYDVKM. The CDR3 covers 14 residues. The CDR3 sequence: CASSPRSGSQPQHF. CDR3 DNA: TGTGCCAGCAGTCCCCGCTCAGGGAGTCAGCCCCAGCATTTT.

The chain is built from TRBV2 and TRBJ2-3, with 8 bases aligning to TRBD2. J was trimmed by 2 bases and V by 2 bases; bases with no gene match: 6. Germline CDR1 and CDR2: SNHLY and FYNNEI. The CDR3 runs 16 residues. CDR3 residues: CASSERIAGFTDTQYF. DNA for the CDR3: TGTGCCAGCAGTGAACGTATAGCGGGATTCACAGATACGCAGTATTTT.

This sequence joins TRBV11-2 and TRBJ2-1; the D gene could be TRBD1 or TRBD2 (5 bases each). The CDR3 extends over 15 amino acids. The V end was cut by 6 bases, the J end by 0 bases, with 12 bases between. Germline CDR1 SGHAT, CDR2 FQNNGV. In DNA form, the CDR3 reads TGTGCCAGCAGTTGGGACCCGAGCTCCTACAATGAGCAGTTCTTC. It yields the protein CASSWDPSSYNEQFF.

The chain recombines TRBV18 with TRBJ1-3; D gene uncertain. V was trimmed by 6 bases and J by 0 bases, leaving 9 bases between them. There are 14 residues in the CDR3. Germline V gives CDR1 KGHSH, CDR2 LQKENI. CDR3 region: CASSDGFSGNTIYF. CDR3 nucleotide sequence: TGTGCCAGCTCCGACGGTTTCTCTGGAAACACCATATATTTT.

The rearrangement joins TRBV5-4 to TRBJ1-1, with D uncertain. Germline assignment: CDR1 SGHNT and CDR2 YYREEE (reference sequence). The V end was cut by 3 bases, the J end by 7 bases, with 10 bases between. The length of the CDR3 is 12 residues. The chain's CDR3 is CASSSPGFEAFF. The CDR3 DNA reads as TGTGCCAGCAGCTCGCCGGGGTTTGAAGCTTTCTTT.

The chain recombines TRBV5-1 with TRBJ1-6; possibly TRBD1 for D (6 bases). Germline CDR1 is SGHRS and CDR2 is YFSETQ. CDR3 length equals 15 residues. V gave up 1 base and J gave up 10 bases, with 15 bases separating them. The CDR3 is CASSLSTGNYSPLHF. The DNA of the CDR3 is TGCGCCAGCAGCTTGAGCACAGGGAATTACTCACCCCTCCACTTT.

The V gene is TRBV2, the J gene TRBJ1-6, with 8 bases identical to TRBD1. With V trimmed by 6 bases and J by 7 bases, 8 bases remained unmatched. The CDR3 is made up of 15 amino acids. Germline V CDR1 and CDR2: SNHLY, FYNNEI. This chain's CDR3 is CASRTTGGSNSPLHF. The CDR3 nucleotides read TGTGCCAGCAGGACAACAGGGGGTAGCAATTCACCCCTCCACTTT. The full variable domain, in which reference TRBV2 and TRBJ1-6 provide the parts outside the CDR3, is EPEVTQTPSHQVTQMGQEVILRCVPISNHLYFYWYRQILGQKVEFLVSFYNNEISEKSEIFDDQFSVERPDGSNFTLKIRSTKLEDSAMYFCASRTTGGSNSPLHFGNGTRLTVT.

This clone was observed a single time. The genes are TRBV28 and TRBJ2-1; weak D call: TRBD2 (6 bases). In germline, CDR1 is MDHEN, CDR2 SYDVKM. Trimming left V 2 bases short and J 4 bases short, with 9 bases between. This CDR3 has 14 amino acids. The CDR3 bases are TGTGCCAGCAGTTTAAATCTAGCGTACAATGAGCAGTTCTTC. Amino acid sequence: CASSLNLAYNEQFF.

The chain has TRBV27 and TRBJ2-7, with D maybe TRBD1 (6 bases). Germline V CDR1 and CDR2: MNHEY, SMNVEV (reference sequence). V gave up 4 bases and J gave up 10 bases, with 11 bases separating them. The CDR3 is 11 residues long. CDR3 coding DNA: TGTGCCAGCAGTTCGACAGGCCTCCAGTACTTC. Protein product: CASSSTGLQYF.

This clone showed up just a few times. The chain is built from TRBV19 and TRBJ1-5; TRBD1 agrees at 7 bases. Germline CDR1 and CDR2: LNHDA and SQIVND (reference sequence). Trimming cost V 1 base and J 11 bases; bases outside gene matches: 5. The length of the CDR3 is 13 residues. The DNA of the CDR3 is TGTGCCAGTAGTATAGCTCAACAGGGGTCCCAGCATTTT. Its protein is CASSIAQQGSQHF. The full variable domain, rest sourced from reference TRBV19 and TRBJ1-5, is DGGITQSPKYLFRKEGQNVTLSCEQNLNHDAMYWYRQDPGQGLRLIYYSQIVNDFQKGDIAEGYSVSREKKESFPLTVTSAQKNPTAFYLCASSIAQQGSQHFGDGTRLSIL.

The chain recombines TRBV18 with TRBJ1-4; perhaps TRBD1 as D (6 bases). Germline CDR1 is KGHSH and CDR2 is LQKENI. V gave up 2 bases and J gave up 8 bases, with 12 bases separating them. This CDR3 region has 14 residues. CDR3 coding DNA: TGTGCCAGCTCACCATTCGGAGGGGGGGAAAAACTGTTTTTT. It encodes CASSPFGGGEKLFF.

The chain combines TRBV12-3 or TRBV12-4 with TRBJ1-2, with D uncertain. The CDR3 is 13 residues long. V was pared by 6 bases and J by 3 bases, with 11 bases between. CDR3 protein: CASRSAVYYGYTF. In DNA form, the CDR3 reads TGTGCCAGCAGATCAGCGGTCTACTATGGCTACACCTTC.

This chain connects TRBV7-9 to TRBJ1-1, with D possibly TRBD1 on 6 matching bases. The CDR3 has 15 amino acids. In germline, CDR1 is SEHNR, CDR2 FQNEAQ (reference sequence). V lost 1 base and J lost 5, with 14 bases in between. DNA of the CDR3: TGTGCCAGCAGCTTAGTGGGGTCAGGGGCTACTGAAGCTTTCTTT. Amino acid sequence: CASSLVGSGATEAFF.

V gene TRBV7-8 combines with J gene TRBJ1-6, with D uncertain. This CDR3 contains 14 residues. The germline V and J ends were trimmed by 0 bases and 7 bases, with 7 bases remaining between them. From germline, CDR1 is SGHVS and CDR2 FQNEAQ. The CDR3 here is CASSLAIGNSPLHF. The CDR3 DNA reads TGTGCCAGCAGCTTAGCTATAGGGAATTCACCCCTCCACTTT. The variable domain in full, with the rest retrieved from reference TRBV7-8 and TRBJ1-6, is GAGVSQSPRYKVAKRGQDVALRCDPISGHVSLFWYQQALGQGPEFLTYFQNEAQLDKSGLPSDRFFAERPEGSVSTLKIQRTQQEDSAVYLCASSLAIGNSPLHFGNGTRLTVT.

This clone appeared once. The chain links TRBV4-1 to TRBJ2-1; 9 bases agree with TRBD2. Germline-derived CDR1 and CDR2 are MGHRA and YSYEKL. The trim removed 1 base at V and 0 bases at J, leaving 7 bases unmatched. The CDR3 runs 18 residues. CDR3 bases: TGCGCCAGCAGCCAAGGCGCTAGCGGGACCATCTCCTACAATGAGCAGTTCTTC. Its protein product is CASSQGASGTISYNEQFF.

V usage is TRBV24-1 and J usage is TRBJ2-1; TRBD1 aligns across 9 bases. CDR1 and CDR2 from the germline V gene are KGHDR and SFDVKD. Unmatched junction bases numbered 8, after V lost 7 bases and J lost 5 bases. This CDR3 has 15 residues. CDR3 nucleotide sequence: TGTGCCACCAGAGATCCGGGACAGGGAGACAATGAGCAGTTCTTC. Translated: CATRDPGQGDNEQFF.

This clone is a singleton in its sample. CDR3 sequence reads: CSVEDIGLAGVNEQFF. The CDR3 DNA is TGCAGCGTTGAAGATATAGGACTAGCGGGAGTCAATGAGCAGTTCTTC. This chain links TRBV29-1 with TRBJ2-1, with 13 bases matching TRBD2. Per the germline V gene, CDR1 is SQVTM and CDR2 is ANQGSEA. V gave up 0 bases and J gave up 6 bases; unmatched junction bases: 5. CDR3 length: 16 residues.